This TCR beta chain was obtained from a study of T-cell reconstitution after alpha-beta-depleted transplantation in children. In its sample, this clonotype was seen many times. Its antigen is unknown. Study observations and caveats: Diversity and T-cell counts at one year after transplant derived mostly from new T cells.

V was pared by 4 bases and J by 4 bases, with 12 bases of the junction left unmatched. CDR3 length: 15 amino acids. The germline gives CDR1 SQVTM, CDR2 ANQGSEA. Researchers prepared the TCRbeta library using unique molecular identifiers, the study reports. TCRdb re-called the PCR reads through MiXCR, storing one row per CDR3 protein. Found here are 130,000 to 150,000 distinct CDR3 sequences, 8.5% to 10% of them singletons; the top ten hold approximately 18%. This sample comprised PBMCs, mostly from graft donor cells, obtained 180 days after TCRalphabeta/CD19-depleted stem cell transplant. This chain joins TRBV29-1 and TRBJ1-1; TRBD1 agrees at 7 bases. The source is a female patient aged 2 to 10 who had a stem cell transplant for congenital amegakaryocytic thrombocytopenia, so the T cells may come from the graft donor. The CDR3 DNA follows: TGCAGCGTTGGCTCTACAGGGCAGGGGGGCACTGAAGCTTTCTTT. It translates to CSVGSTGQGGTEAFF. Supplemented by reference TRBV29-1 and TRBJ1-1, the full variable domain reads SAVISQKPSRDICQRGTSLTIQCQVDSQVTMMFWYRQQPGQSLTLIATANQGSEATYESGFVIDKFPISRPNLTFSTLTVSNMSPEDSSIYLCSVGSTGQGGTEAFFGQGTRLTVV.